One sample yielded the 28 T cell receptor beta chains listed below, sequenced in a study of T cells in Graves' hyperthyroidism and ophthalmopathy (dated by TCRdb to between 2018 and 2020). The method was multiplex PCR. Sequenced using an Illumina HiSeq 2000. Amplification of TCR beta CDR3 regions was carried out from RNA transcripts. The TCR CDR3 was subjected to a first round of RT-PCR using the HTBI primer set and the Qiagen OneStep RT-PCR kit. TCRdb reanalyzed the raw reads on its own, using fastp at Q25 for trimming and MiXCR for clone calling, and kept in-frame beta chains. Each record represents a unique CDR3 protein, reported with the most common genes and DNA among its rows. The sample profile shows a few hundred thousand distinct CDR3 sequences; around 13% of them were found once. Jointly, the top ten make up roughly a fifth of the sample. Sequencing was performed on blood. These receptors came from a woman aged 30 to 39 with Graves' ophthalmopathy.

This chain uses TRBV5-5 with TRBJ2-1, with 8 bases identical to TRBD1. This CDR3 contains 16 residues. CDR1 and CDR2 (germline): SGHKS, YYEKEE (reference sequence). V shed 3 bases and J 2 bases; nucleotides not matched to a gene: 7. The CDR3 DNA sequence: TGTGCCAGCAGCTCGATGACAGGGGCCACCTACAATGAGCAGTTCTTC. As protein: CASSSMTGATYNEQFF.

In its sample, this clonotype was seen many times. J is TRBJ1-5 and V is TRBV30, with a possible D match to TRBD1 (5 bases). Germline loops: CDR1 GTSNPN, CDR2 SVGIG (reference sequence). The CDR3 covers 15 residues. The V end was cut by 2 bases, the J end by 0 bases, with 11 bases between. CDR3 DNA sequence: TGTGCCTGGAGTTCTGACAGAAATAGCAATCAGCCCCAGCATTTT. As protein: CAWSSDRNSNQPQHF. Using reference TRBV30 and TRBJ1-5 for the parts outside the CDR3, the full variable domain is SQTIHQWPATLVQPVGSPLSLECTVEGTSNPNLYWYRQAAGRGLQLLFYSVGIGQISSEVPQNLSASRPQDRQFILSSKKLLLSDSGFYLCAWSSDRNSNQPQHFGDGTRLSIL.

There are many counts of this clonotype. This sequence joins TRBV12-3 or TRBV12-4 and TRBJ1-4, with a possible D match to TRBD1 (6 bases). Trimming shortened V by 6 bases and J by 4 bases, and 15 bases separated the two germline ends. The CDR3 spans 15 residues. As DNA, the CDR3 is TGTGCCAGCAGATCATTGAGGGGGTTTAATGAAAAACTGTTTTTT. Translation gives CASRSLRGFNEKLFF.

This clonotype came up many times. The J gene is TRBJ1-4, the V gene TRBV20-1, with TRBD1 matching 9 bases. The V segment lost 6 bases and the J segment 5 bases; nucleotides outside the gene matches: 10. The CDR3 has 15 residues. Germline values: CDR1 DFQATT, CDR2 SNEGSKA (reference sequence). The CDR3 bases are TGCAGTGCAATACCCGCACAGGGGGCCAATGAAAAACTGTTTTTT. The encoded protein is CSAIPAQGANEKLFF.

This clonotype was seen many times. This chain joins TRBV7-8 and TRBJ2-1; D is perhaps TRBD1 (5 bases). The CDR3 has 15 residues. V was pared by 2 bases and J by 0 bases, with 8 bases between. Germline V gene lookup returns CDR1 SGHVS and CDR2 FQNEAQ. Here the CDR3 DNA reads TGTGCCAGCAGCTTACGACAGAGCTCCTACAATGAGCAGTTCTTC. This translates into CASSLRQSSYNEQFF.

This clonotype was detected only a few times. The rearrangement links TRBV19 to TRBJ2-1; D not resolved. Germline assignment: CDR1 LNHDA and CDR2 SQIVND (reference sequence). V was pared by 9 bases and J by 9 bases, with 12 bases between. This CDR3 comprises 11 residues. CDR3 sequence (DNA): TGTGCCAGCTACAGTAAGGGTGAGCAGTTCTTC. Translation gives CASYSKGEQFF.

In regard to this clonotype: The CDR3 end shows no conserved phenylalanine or tryptophan, and so a read error is likely. The J gene is TRBJ1-2, the V gene TRBV7-9; D ambiguous. There are 14 residues in the CDR3. CDR1 is SEHNR, CDR2 FQNEAQ, per germline (reference sequence). V was pared by 2 bases and J by 0 bases, with 7 bases between. DNA of the CDR3: TGTGCCAGCAGCTTATCCATCCCTAACTATGGCTACACCCTC. Translating it yields CASSLSIPNYGYTL.

The rearrangement uses TRBV9 and TRBJ2-5, with D tentatively TRBD1 (7 bases). Germline V CDR1 and CDR2: SGDLS, YYNGEE. V dropped 3 bases and J dropped 3 bases, with 15 bases sitting between them. This CDR3 comprises 15 residues. CDR3 protein: CASSAKDREEETQYF. CDR3 DNA: TGTGCCAGCAGCGCCAAAGACAGGGAGGAAGAGACCCAGTACTTC. The variable domain in full, completed from reference TRBV9 and TRBJ2-5, reads DSGVTQTPKHLITATGQRVTLRCSPRSGDLSVYWYQQSLDQGLQFLIQYYNGEERAKGNILERFSAQQFPDLHSELNLSSLELGDSALYFCASSAKDREEETQYFGPGTRLLVL.

Points on this clonotype: One end of the junction does not line up with germline, which may come from a read error. The rearrangement joins TRBV24-1 to TRBJ2-2; 11 bases fit TRBD2. Germline lookup yields CDR1 KGHDR and CDR2 SFDVKD. The length of the CDR3 is 18 residues. In nucleotides, the CDR3 is TGTGCCACCACTGCTTGGGCTAGCGGGGGGTCGAACACCGGGGAGCGGTTTTTT. Encoded protein: CATTAWASGGSNTGERFF.

The V gene is TRBV5-1, the J gene TRBJ2-5; a weak D match, TRBD2 (6 bases). Germline V gene data show CDR1 as SGHRS and CDR2 as YFSETQ. V was shortened by 4 bases and J by 3 bases, with 10 bases between the two germline ends. The CDR3 is 13 amino acids. In nucleotides, the CDR3 is TGCGCCAGCAGCCCGGGACTCAAAGAGACCCAGTACTTC. Translated: CASSPGLKETQYF.

The sample holds many counts of this clonotype. The V call is TRBV13, the J call TRBJ2-7, with TRBD1 matching over 7 bases. CDR3 length: 14 amino acids. The V and J ends lost 6 bases and 3 bases, in that order; junction bases with no gene match: 8. From germline, CDR1 is PRHDT and CDR2 FYEKMQ (reference sequence). CDR3 amino acids: CASSQGVTFYEQYF. In DNA, the CDR3 is TGTGCCAGCAGTCAGGGGGTAACTTTCTACGAGCAGTACTTC. Looking up the rest from reference TRBV13 and TRBJ2-7 gives the full variable domain: AAGVIQSPRHLIKEKRETATLKCYPIPRHDTVYWYQQGPGQDPQFLISFYEKMQSDKGSIPDRFSAQQFSDYHSELNMSSLELGDSALYFCASSQGVTFYEQYFGPGTRLTVT.

The CDR3 loop reads CSASGGPSYEQYF. Here the CDR3 DNA reads TGCAGTGCTAGCGGGGGTCCCAGCTACGAGCAGTACTTC. The rearrangement uses TRBV20-1 and TRBJ2-7; possibly TRBD2 for D (6 bases). Germline CDR1 DFQATT, CDR2 SNEGSKA (reference sequence). This CDR3 region has 13 residues. V lost 3 bases, J lost 3 bases, and 12 bases lay in between.

This clonotype was seen ten or more times. The J gene is TRBJ2-3, the V gene TRBV20-1; D unresolved. The CDR3 is 12 residues long. Trimming pared 7 bases from V and 6 bases from J, leaving 14 bases between. Germline V gives CDR1 DFQATT, CDR2 SNEGSKA (reference sequence). The CDR3 DNA is TGCAGTGTTCTCGGCCGTGATGATACGCAGTATTTT. Protein product: CSVLGRDDTQYF.

This clonotype occurred many times. The V call is TRBV30, the J call TRBJ2-1, with 9 bases fitting TRBD2. This CDR3 comprises 16 residues. V gave up 0 bases and J gave up 5 bases; unmatched junction bases: 8. Germline CDR1 GTSNPN, CDR2 SVGIG (reference sequence). CDR3 nucleotides: TGTGCCTGGAGTGTACGCGGCGGGGGGGCCGACAATGAGCAGTTCTTC. As protein: CAWSVRGGGADNEQFF.

The rearrangement links TRBV12-3 or TRBV12-4 to TRBJ1-2, with 8 bases that match TRBD1. With V trimmed by 6 bases and J by 8 bases, 5 bases remained unmatched. The CDR3 has 12 amino acids. CDR3 DNA sequence: TGTGCCAGCAGCCCTGGGACAGGCGGCTACACCTTC. It specifies CASSPGTGGYTF.

This clonotype was counted many times. This chain connects TRBV27 to TRBJ2-5; D not certain. There are 15 residues in the CDR3. Trimming took off 8 bases at V and 4 bases at J, with 20 bases between the two ends. CDR1 and CDR2 (germline): MNHEY, SMNVEV (reference sequence). The CDR3 DNA sequence: TGTGCCAGCGGCGATGGACCTCCTGTCGGAGAGACCCAGTACTTC. It yields the protein CASGDGPPVGETQYF.

This chain uses TRBV20-1 with TRBJ2-3, with 10 bases that match TRBD2. The CDR3 spans 16 residues. V lost 0 bases, J lost 2 bases, and 5 bases stayed unmatched. Germline CDR1 is DFQATT and CDR2 is SNEGSKA (reference sequence). CDR3 coding DNA: TGCAGTGCTAGAGAAAAACTAGCGGGGATCACAGATACGCAGTATTTT. As protein: CSAREKLAGITDTQYF.

There are many counts of this clonotype. The J gene is TRBJ2-7, the V gene TRBV6-1; the match to TRBD2 covers 9 bases. J lost 2 bases, V lost 4 bases, and 9 bases had no gene match. Germline CDR1 and CDR2: MNHNS and SASEGT. This CDR3 is 16 amino acids long. Written as DNA, the CDR3 is TGTGCCAGCAGTGCCTTAAGCGGGGGGCCCGCCTACGAGCAGTACTTC. Its translation is CASSALSGGPAYEQYF.

This clonotype was recorded a few times. The gene calls are TRBV5-5 and TRBJ1-5; a weak D match, TRBD1 (5 bases). Between the trimmed V and J ends, which lost 1 base and 4 bases, there was a span of 21 bases. The CDR3 is 18 residues long. Germline assignment: CDR1 SGHKS and CDR2 YYEKEE (reference sequence). Here the CDR3 DNA reads TGTGCCAGCAGCTTGCATCTTTCTGTATCGACAGCTAATCAGCCCCAGCATTTT. Residues: CASSLHLSVSTANQPQHF.

The chain carries TRBV18 and TRBJ1-2; D not resolved. CDR1 and CDR2 (germline): KGHSH, LQKENI. The CDR3 covers 12 residues. Trimming stripped 3 bases from V and 2 bases from J, with 4 bases between. The CDR3 region is CASSPSNYGYTF. Written as DNA, the CDR3 is TGTGCCAGCTCACCGTCAAACTATGGCTACACCTTC. Complete variable domain (other parts from reference TRBV18 and TRBJ1-2): NAGVMQNPRHLVRRRGQEARLRCSPMKGHSHVYWYRQLPEEGLKFMVYLQKENIIDESGMPKERFSAEFPKEGPSILRIQQVVRGDSAAYFCASSPSNYGYTFGSGTRLTVV.

Comments on this clonotype: A much larger clone sits a single nucleotide away, making a read error possible. The V call is TRBV27, the J call TRBJ1-6; D not resolved. This CDR3 spans 15 amino acids. Trimming stripped 6 bases from V and 9 bases from J, with 18 bases between. Per germline, CDR1 MNHEY and CDR2 SMNVEV (reference sequence). The CDR3 loop is CASSLGIVSGSPLHF. The CDR3 DNA follows: TGTGCCAGCAGCCTCGGGATTGTTAGCGGTTCACCCCTCCACTTT.

This clonotype has ten or more counts. V usage is TRBV28 and J usage is TRBJ2-3; D is ambiguous. V was cut by 1 base and J by 5 bases, with 4 bases left in between. The germline V gene encodes CDR1 MDHEN and CDR2 SYDVKM. The CDR3 is 12 amino acids. The CDR3 DNA reads TGTGCCAGCAGTTTATTACGAGATACGCAGTATTTT. Protein: CASSLLRDTQYF. The whole variable domain, filled in from reference TRBV28 and TRBJ2-3, reads DVKVTQSSRYLVKRTGEKVFLECVQDMDHENMFWYRQDPGLGLRLIYFSYDVKMKEKGDIPEGYSVSREKKERFSLILESASTNQTSMYLCASSLLRDTQYFGPGTRLTVL.

The gene calls are TRBV5-5 and TRBJ1-5, with 8 bases that match TRBD1. The germline V gene encodes CDR1 SGHKS and CDR2 YYEKEE (reference sequence). The CDR3 runs 15 residues. Germline trimming cut 5 bases from V and 7 bases from J; bases unmatched to any gene: 11. In nucleotides, the CDR3 is TGTGCCAGCAGGCCCGGACAGGGTTTATTCCAGCCCCAGCATTTT. Amino acids: CASRPGQGLFQPQHF.

This clonotype turned up a few times. V is TRBV24-1 and J is TRBJ2-5; 11 nucleotides align to TRBD1. The V gene end was trimmed by 3 bases and the J gene end by 8 bases; junction bases not matched to a gene: 7. The V gene's germline CDR1 is KGHDR and CDR2 SFDVKD. The CDR3 extends over 15 amino acids. In DNA, the CDR3 is TGTGCCACCAGTGATCCCGGACAGGGGGCTGATACCCAGTACTTC. Encoded protein: CATSDPGQGADTQYF.

Ten or more counts support this clonotype. The CDR3 sequence is CASSGEGQGYPTQYF. CDR3 DNA: TGTGCCAGCAGTGGCGAGGGACAGGGGTACCCGACCCAGTACTTC. The chain uses TRBV9 and TRBJ2-5, with TRBD1 matching over 10 bases. The CDR3 length is 15 residues. Per germline, CDR1 SGDLS and CDR2 YYNGEE. Trimming at V came to 5 bases and at J to 7 bases, leaving 11 bases not matched to a gene.

Comments on this clonotype: This sequence may be a read error, since a much larger clone differs from it by one base. Because it lacks the conserved phenylalanine or tryptophan at the end, this CDR3 is likely a read error. This chain uses TRBV7-8 with TRBJ1-3; D not certain. This CDR3 has 18 amino acids. V lost 2 bases and J lost 1, with 18 bases in between. Germline CDR1 reads SGHVS; CDR2 reads FQNEAQ. The CDR3 protein is CASSLTRSPLISGNTIYS. CDR3 DNA sequence: TGTGCCAGCAGCTTAACTAGGAGCCCCCTCATTTCTGGAAACACCATATATTCT.

V usage is TRBV20-1 and J usage is TRBJ1-2; D possibly corresponds to TRBD1 (6 bases). This CDR3 region has 14 residues. Germline V CDR1 and CDR2: DFQATT, SNEGSKA (reference sequence). V lost 2 bases to trimming and J lost 2 bases, with 12 bases between them. This CDR3 is CSARSGQTNYGYTF. In DNA, the CDR3 is TGCAGTGCTAGATCCGGACAGACAAACTATGGCTACACCTTC.

This clonotype was observed a few times. This chain uses TRBV2 with TRBJ1-6, with TRBD1 identical over 7 bases. The V segment lost 6 bases and the J segment 5 bases; nucleotides outside the gene matches: 4. CDR1 SNHLY and CDR2 FYNNEI come from the germline V gene. The CDR3 loop spans 14 amino acids. The CDR3 spells CASRGQAHNSPLHF. The DNA of the CDR3 is TGTGCCAGCAGAGGACAGGCCCATAATTCACCCCTCCACTTT.